This TCR beta chain was sequenced in a study of blood T cell repertoires in COVID-19. As for the study in general: Whether acute or convalescent, the COVID-19 samples came from the United States, Italy and Spain. T cells, B-cell-depleted T cells, or PBMCs supplied cDNA or gDNA.

J lost 5 bases, V lost 4 bases, and 20 bases had no gene match. Germline lookup yields CDR1 SGDLS and CDR2 YYNGEE. The CDR3 covers 19 residues. In the original processing: Amplifying reference gene primers gave estimates of nucleated cell counts. Profiling relied on immunoSEQ multiplex PCR, and the TCRdb table lists in-frame clones only, not all of them. V and J calls and clone size follow that table, whereas D and trimming were derived from the DNA. Among under 250,000 clones listed, around nine tenths were seen once. V and J are TRBV9 and TRBJ2-3, with 9 nucleotides matching TRBD2. The clonotype was recovered from a woman aged 40 to 49 with acute or convalescent COVID-19. The sequenced material came from peripheral blood. In DNA, the CDR3 is TGTGCCAGCAGCCCCCGGACGGGAGAAGCGGGGGGTACGGGAGATACGCAGTATTTT. Residues: CASSPRTGEAGGTGDTQYF.